The 25 T cell receptor beta chains listed next were all sequenced from one sample in a study of cytomegalovirus exposure and HLA in healthy donors. PCR involved 60 Vbeta and 13 Jbeta primers. Produced via immunoSEQ multiplex PCR; TCRdb's table is partial and in-frame only. The sample has about 89,000 clones, approximately 9% seen once; the top ten hold about 4.7%. Sequences were obtained from PBMCs. The origin of the receptors is a man in his fifties or sixties in good health and CMV-seropositive.

This clone was detected a few times. The chain has TRBV5-1 and TRBJ2-7, with 9 bases matching TRBD1. This CDR3 has 15 amino acids. The V gene's germline CDR1 is SGHRS and CDR2 YFSETQ. The V gene end was trimmed by 2 bases and the J gene end by 3 bases; junction bases not matched to a gene: 6. CDR3 DNA sequence: TGCGCCAGCAGCTTATCTACAGGGGGCATCTACGAGCAGTACTTC. This encodes CASSLSTGGIYEQYF.

The chain is built from TRBV28 and TRBJ2-1; 9 bases line up with TRBD2. V dropped 2 bases and J dropped 7; count of bases not matched to a gene: 6. Germline V gene sequence: CDR1 MDHEN, CDR2 SYDVKM. The CDR3 has 15 amino acids. CDR3 loop: CASSLTPAGGNEQFF. CDR3 nucleotides: TGTGCCAGCAGTTTAACCCCGGCGGGAGGGAATGAGCAGTTCTTC.

This chain links TRBV7-2 with TRBJ2-7, with D possibly TRBD1 on 5 matching bases. Trimming removed 2 bases from V and 6 bases from J, with 14 bases in between. Germline lookup yields CDR1 SGHTA and CDR2 FQGNSA. The CDR3 totals 14 residues. The CDR3 spells CASSLSPGMGEQYF. In nucleotides, the CDR3 is TGTGCCAGCAGCTTATCGCCAGGGATGGGCGAGCAGTACTTC.

The chain employs TRBV11-2 and TRBJ2-7; 11 bases fit TRBD1. Germline V CDR1 and CDR2: SGHAT, FQNNGV. This CDR3 region has 16 residues. V trimming: 0 bases; J trimming: 2 bases; junction bases outside the gene matches: 3. The CDR3 bases are TGTGCCAGCAGCTTAGACCCGGGACAGGGGGCCTACGAGCAGTACTTC. It encodes CASSLDPGQGAYEQYF.

This clone was observed a few times. The chain couples TRBV11-3 to TRBJ2-1, with 10 bases that match TRBD2. From germline, CDR1 is SGHNT and CDR2 YENEEA. After removal of 0 bases from V and 0 bases from J, the junction contained 8 bases not matched to a gene. CDR3 length: 19 residues. CDR3 protein: CASSLDSLSGRGSYNEQFF. The DNA of the CDR3 is TGTGCCAGCAGCTTAGACAGTTTGAGCGGGAGGGGCTCCTACAATGAGCAGTTCTTC.

In its sample, this clone was seen a few times. This chain uses TRBV14 with TRBJ2-2, with TRBD1 matching 7 bases. Trimming took 6 bases from V and 6 from J; bases not matched to a gene: 7. Germline CDR1 SGHDN, CDR2 FVKESK. The CDR3 is made up of 14 amino acids. The CDR3: CASSPNTGAGELFF. Written as DNA, the CDR3 is TGTGCCAGCAGTCCGAATACAGGGGCCGGGGAGCTGTTTTTT.

This clone was recorded a few times. The V and J genes are TRBV5-1 and TRBJ1-1; TRBD1 matches 10 bases. Germline lookup yields CDR1 SGHRS and CDR2 YFSETQ. The CDR3 is made up of 15 amino acids. Trimming removed 4 bases from V and 1 base from J; junction bases left unmatched: 4. This chain's CDR3 is CASSPGDRGNTEAFF. CDR3 sequence (DNA): TGCGCCAGCAGCCCAGGGGACAGGGGGAACACTGAAGCTTTCTTT.

The chain recombines TRBV5-6 with TRBJ2-7; 12 positions agree with TRBD1. In germline, CDR1 is SGHDT, CDR2 YYEEEE. V shed 6 bases and J 6 bases; nucleotides not matched to a gene: 10. The CDR3 covers 15 residues. This CDR3 is CASTSAGTGGSEQYF. CDR3 coding DNA: TGTGCCAGCACCTCGGCCGGGACAGGGGGCAGCGAGCAGTACTTC.

This clone showed up just a few times. The chain carries TRBV27 and TRBJ1-1; D is uncertain. The ends were cut back, 2 bases at V and 9 bases at J, with 16 bases in the middle. Germline-derived CDR1 and CDR2 are MNHEY and SMNVEV (reference sequence). The length of the CDR3 is 14 residues. The chain's CDR3 is CASSLAYSADKAFF. The CDR3 DNA follows: TGTGCCAGCAGTTTAGCCTACAGTGCCGACAAAGCTTTCTTT.

The genes are TRBV6-1 and TRBJ2-7; D is uncertain. Germline CDR1 MNHNS, CDR2 SASEGT. V was trimmed by 7 bases and J by 1 base, leaving 11 bases between them. The CDR3 has 13 residues. The CDR3 protein is CASTKAGSYEQYF. In DNA, the CDR3 is TGTGCCAGCACCAAAGCAGGTTCCTACGAGCAGTACTTC.

The chain couples TRBV11-3 to TRBJ2-3; D uncertain. The V and J ends lost 6 bases and 5 bases respectively, with 12 bases between them. Germline V CDR1 and CDR2: SGHNT, YENEEA. This CDR3 is 13 amino acids long. The CDR3 DNA is TGTGCCAGCAGTTCACATAGACAAGATACGCAGTATTTT. Translation gives CASSSHRQDTQYF.

The chain is built from TRBV2 and TRBJ2-1, with 9 bases fitting TRBD1. The CDR3 is made up of 16 amino acids. Germline V lookup: CDR1 SNHLY, CDR2 FYNNEI. The junction had 15 bases not matched to a gene; V was cut back by 0 bases and J by 15 bases. Written as DNA, the CDR3 is TGTGCCAGCAGTGAAGCCACAGGGGGCGCGGGCGGGAGTTTGTTCTTC. Translated: CASSEATGGAGGSLFF.

This clone has only a few counts. The chain is built from TRBV7-9 and TRBJ1-2, with a possible D match to TRBD1 (6 bases). This CDR3 has 13 residues. Trimming pared 6 bases from V and 8 bases from J, leaving 16 bases between. CDR1 is SEHNR, CDR2 FQNEAQ, per germline (reference sequence). CDR3 protein: CASRYQTGEGYTF. CDR3 in DNA: TGTGCCAGCAGATATCAGACAGGAGAAGGCTACACCTTC.

Ten or more counts support this clone. The rearrangement joins TRBV9 to TRBJ2-5, with TRBD2 identical over 10 bases. Germline trimming cut 0 bases from V and 5 bases from J; bases unmatched to any gene: 7. The CDR3 extends over 16 amino acids. Per the germline V gene, CDR1 is SGDLS and CDR2 is YYNGEE. CDR3 bases: TGTGCCAGCAGCGTAGTGGCCAGCGGGGGGGTGGAGACCCAGTACTTC. It is translated as CASSVVASGGVETQYF.

This clone was found a few times. The gene calls are TRBV7-9 and TRBJ1-4, with TRBD1 identical over 11 bases. V gave up 6 bases and J gave up 6 bases; unmatched junction bases: 9. The germline V gene has CDR1 SEHNR and CDR2 FQNEAQ (reference sequence). This CDR3 comprises 16 residues. Here the CDR3 DNA reads TGTGCCAGCAGACCGAGTCCGGGACAGGGGGATGAAAAACTGTTTTTT. It codes for CASRPSPGQGDEKLFF. Full variable domain (remainder filled in from reference TRBV7-9 and TRBJ1-4): DTGVSQNPRHKITKRGQNVTFRCDPISEHNRLYWYRQTLGQGPEFLTYFQNEAQLEKSRLLSDRFSAERPKGSFSTLEIQRTEQGDSAMYLCASRPSPGQGDEKLFFGSGTQLSVL.

This chain connects TRBV27 to TRBJ2-2, with D possibly being TRBD1 (5 bases). The V and J ends lost 3 bases and 3 bases respectively, with 5 bases between them. The CDR3 loop spans 13 amino acids. CDR1 MNHEY and CDR2 SMNVEV come from the germline V gene (reference sequence). As DNA, the CDR3 is TGTGCCAGCAGTTTCAGGGACACCGGGGAGCTGTTTTTT. Translation gives CASSFRDTGELFF.

The sample holds a few counts of this clone. The chain has TRBV7-8 and TRBJ2-1, with TRBD2 matching 9 bases. The length of the CDR3 is 17 residues. CDR1 SGHVS and CDR2 FQNEAQ come from the germline V gene. With 2 bases clipped from V and 6 bases from J, the junction kept 11 bases outside the gene matches. For the CDR3, the DNA is TGTGCCAGCAGCTTACTCGGGACTAGCAGGGGGGGCAATGAGCAGTTCTTC. This sequence encodes CASSLLGTSRGGNEQFF.

The sample holds a few counts of this clone. The rearrangement joins TRBV19 to TRBJ2-1; possibly TRBD2 for D (6 bases). Germline values: CDR1 LNHDA, CDR2 SQIVND (reference sequence). The CDR3 runs 14 residues. Trimming removed 1 base from V and 9 bases from J, with 13 bases in between. The CDR3 DNA reads TGTGCCAGTAGTATAGGTCGGGACTTTAGTGAGCAGTTCTTC. This encodes CASSIGRDFSEQFF.

The J gene is TRBJ1-4, the V gene TRBV2; tentatively, D is TRBD1 (6 bases). V lost 8 bases and J lost 0, with 10 bases in between. Germline V gene data show CDR1 as SNHLY and CDR2 as FYNNEI. This CDR3 region has 14 residues. The CDR3 nucleotides are TGTGCCAGCCGGAGGACAGCAACTAATGAAAAACTGTTTTTT. Translated: CASRRTATNEKLFF.

V gene TRBV19 combines with J gene TRBJ1-5; perhaps TRBD1 as D (6 bases). The CDR3 is 14 residues long. Trimming removed 5 bases at V and 4 bases at J, with 12 bases between. Germline V CDR1 and CDR2: LNHDA, SQIVND (reference sequence). The CDR3 DNA is TGTGCCAGTAGTGTCCAGGGGAAAAATCAGCCCCAGCATTTT. Translation: CASSVQGKNQPQHF. The variable domain in full, completed from reference TRBV19 and TRBJ1-5, reads DGGITQSPKYLFRKEGQNVTLSCEQNLNHDAMYWYRQDPGQGLRLIYYSQIVNDFQKGDIAEGYSVSREKKESFPLTVTSAQKNPTAFYLCASSVQGKNQPQHFGDGTRLSIL.

This clone was seen a few times. The chain joins TRBV7-2 to TRBJ2-3, with D possibly TRBD1 on 6 matching bases. This CDR3 is 15 amino acids long. CDR1 is SGHTA and CDR2 is FQGNSA in the germline V gene. Between the trimmed V and J ends, which lost 2 bases and 0 bases, there was a span of 9 bases. CDR3 sequence: CASSLTGFSTDTQYF. In DNA form, the CDR3 reads TGTGCCAGCAGCTTAACAGGGTTTAGCACAGATACGCAGTATTTT.

The chain is built from TRBV7-9 and TRBJ2-3; TRBD1 matches at 7 bases. Per germline, CDR1 SEHNR and CDR2 FQNEAQ (reference sequence). The CDR3 is made up of 14 amino acids. After removal of 4 bases from V and 6 bases from J, the junction contained 7 bases not matched to a gene. CDR3 protein: CASSSAVDRDTQYF. CDR3 nucleotide sequence: TGTGCCAGCAGCTCCGCCGTGGACAGGGATACGCAGTATTTT.

Only a few counts were recorded for this clone. V usage is TRBV7-8 and J usage is TRBJ2-5; a possible D gene is TRBD2 (6 bases). The CDR3 is made up of 15 amino acids. The germline V gene encodes CDR1 SGHVS and CDR2 FQNEAQ. The V end was cut by 6 bases, the J end by 5 bases, with 19 bases between. CDR3 sequence reads: CASRFRRGGGETQYF. In DNA, the CDR3 is TGTGCCAGCAGGTTTCGGAGGGGAGGCGGGGAGACCCAGTACTTC.

This clone showed up just a few times. The chain couples TRBV11-2 to TRBJ2-1; D may be TRBD2 (6 bases). Germline CDR1 reads SGHAT; CDR2 reads FQNNGV. With 5 bases removed from V and 9 bases from J, the gap between germline ends came to 17 bases. The CDR3 is 14 residues long. The CDR3 DNA is TGTGCCAGCAGCCTCGCCGGGAGTTGGGGTGAGCAGTTCTTC. It is translated as CASSLAGSWGEQFF.

The chain links TRBV9 to TRBJ2-2; D gene ambiguous. This CDR3 has 16 amino acids. V lost 4 bases to trimming and J lost 0 bases, with 13 bases between them. The germline V gene has CDR1 SGDLS and CDR2 YYNGEE. The CDR3 spells CASSPTAVANTGELFF. The DNA for the CDR3 is TGTGCCAGCAGCCCCACCGCAGTCGCGAACACCGGGGAGCTGTTTTTT.